This TCR beta chain is from a study of patients and donors after allogeneic stem cell transplantation. In its sample, this clonotype was seen many times. TCRdb redid the calling of the RT-PCR reads with MiXCR, one entry per CDR3 protein. The data show 15,000 to 20,000 distinct CDR3 sequences, 4.5% to 6% seen once. The sequenced material came from blood, either unsorted or a sorted T cell fraction (not recorded which). The clonotype comes from a human donor who was either an allogeneic HSCT recipient or a stem cell or donor lymphocyte infusion donor (not recorded which). It is not recorded whose cells these are; they may come from a transplant donor.

For the CDR3, the DNA is TGTGCCAGCACTTTTGGGACAGGGGGCGCTGAAATCGGAAACACCATATATTTT. Its protein is CASTFGTGGAEIGNTIYF. The V gene is TRBV28, the J gene TRBJ1-3; 12 bases align to TRBD1. V lost 7 bases to trimming and J lost 4 bases; unmatched junction nucleotides: 14. Germline V gene data show CDR1 as MDHEN and CDR2 as SYDVKM. CDR3 length: 18 residues.